This TCR beta chain was captured by sequencing in a study of OX40 agonist ivuxolimab in advanced cancers. On the study more broadly: Allowance was made for prior anti-PD-1, anti-PD-L1 or anti-CTLA-4 therapy, and about 37% had some. Study-level points and caveats: Antigen specificity was not determined for the expanded peripheral T cells. Dosing at 0.1 to 3.0 mg/kg was accompanied by clonal expansion of CD4+ and CD8+ blood T cells by week 6.

TCRdb's table, derived via immunoSEQ multiplex PCR, lists solely in-frame clones and lacks some. Among about 58,000 clones listed, 87% were seen once. The CDR3 runs 15 residues. From germline, CDR1 is MNHEY and CDR2 SMNVEV (reference sequence). V dropped 2 bases and J dropped 5; count of bases not matched to a gene: 5. As concerns this clone: As yet, its antigen is unknown.

This clonotype was obtained from an adult with an advanced solid tumor such as melanoma, head and neck, liver or kidney cancer. V is TRBV27 and J is TRBJ2-3; 9 bases match TRBD1. Sequencing was performed on CD4+ or CD8+ T cells sorted from blood, taken in a trial of the OX40 agonist ivuxolimab. The CDR3 bases are TGTGCCAGCAGTTTAGCCACAGGGGGCTTAGATACGCAGTATTTT. This sequence encodes CASSLATGGLDTQYF.